A single T cell receptor (beta chain) is shown here with its context. Its antigen remains unidentified. CDR3 length: 14 residues. Germline V gene sequence: CDR1 LGHDT, CDR2 YNNKEL (reference sequence). The authors made the TRB cDNA libraries by 5' RACE using UMI labels. TCRdb reprocessed the 5' RACE reads, keeping one entry per CDR3 protein, no DNA. The listing contains roughly 61,000 distinct CDR3 sequences. The data were obtained in a study of CXCR3-negative and CXCR3-positive naive CD8 T cells. Study-level points and caveats: In naive cells, CXCR3-negative and CXCR3-positive subsets had similar TRBV-TRBJ usage; memory cells differed. Naive cells that were CXCR3-positive had more hydrophobic TRB CDR3s (compared with CXCR3-negative naive cells). Most assays used freshly isolated PBMCs, as cryopreservation partially reduced CXCR3.

CD45RO-CCR7+CD27+CD95- marked naive CD8+ T cells. Sequenced: naive CXCR3+ CD8+ T cells from blood. The sample's subset: CD45RO-CCR7+CD27+CD95- naive CD8+ T cells expressing CXCR3 (TNR3+). The chain combines TRBV3-1 with TRBJ2-7; the D gene TCRdb calls, TRBD2, cannot be checked with no DNA. The clonotype was recovered from a human donor in good health. Some clones in this sample may be carry-over from other donors' samples. This CDR3 reads CASSQDEGDYEQYF.